The subject of this entry is one TCR beta chain. The sample comes from a study of technical replicates of blood from a handful of donors. The CDR3 is 11 residues long. V lost 1 base and J 9 bases, leaving 4 bases between the germline ends. Per the germline V gene, CDR1 is LGHNA and CDR2 is YNFKEQ. Measured with immunoSEQ multiplex PCR; TCRdb has only the in-frame clones, and not every one. The sample carries over 50,000 clones, approximately 87% recorded once. This sequence originates from a human donor in good health. Some clones in this sample may be carry-over from other donors' samples. Sequencing was done on a sample of PBMCs. The V gene is TRBV4-2, the J gene TRBJ2-1; D is undetermined. The CDR3 DNA is TGTGCCAGCAGCCAAGCTCGTGAGCAGTTCTTC. It specifies CASSQAREQFF.